Below, one TCR beta chain is given with its context. This entry comes from a study of OX40 agonist ivuxolimab in advanced cancers. Study as a whole: Cancers in dose escalation were hepatocellular, melanoma, renal cell and head and neck.

From germline, CDR1 is KGHSH and CDR2 LQKENI. V was pared by 0 bases and J by 7 bases, with 15 bases between. The CDR3 has 16 residues. TCRdb's table, derived via immunoSEQ multiplex PCR, lists solely in-frame clones and lacks some. The repertoire holds roughly 80,000 clones, with about 90% as singletons. The sample consisted of CD4+ or CD8+ T cells sorted from blood, taken in a trial of the OX40 agonist ivuxolimab. The receptor was derived from an adult with an advanced solid tumor such as melanoma, head and neck, liver or kidney cancer. The chain couples TRBV18 to TRBJ2-2, with D tentatively TRBD1 (5 bases). CDR3 in amino acids: CASSPPTFTGFGELFF. In DNA, the CDR3 is TGTGCCAGCTCACCACCGACTTTTACAGGTTTCGGGGAGCTGTTTTTT.